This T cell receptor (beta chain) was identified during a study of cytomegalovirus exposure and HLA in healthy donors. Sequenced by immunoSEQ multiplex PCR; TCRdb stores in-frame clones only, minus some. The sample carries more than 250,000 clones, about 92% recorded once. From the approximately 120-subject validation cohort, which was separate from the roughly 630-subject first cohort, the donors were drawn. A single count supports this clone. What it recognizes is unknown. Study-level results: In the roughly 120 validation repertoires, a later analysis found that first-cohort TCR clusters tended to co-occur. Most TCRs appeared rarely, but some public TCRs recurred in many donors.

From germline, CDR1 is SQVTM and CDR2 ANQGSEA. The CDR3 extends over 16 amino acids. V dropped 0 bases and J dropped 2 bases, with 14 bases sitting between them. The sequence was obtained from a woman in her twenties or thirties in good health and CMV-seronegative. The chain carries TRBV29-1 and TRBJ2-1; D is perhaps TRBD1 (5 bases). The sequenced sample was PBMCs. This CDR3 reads CSVEDPQGRTYNEQFF. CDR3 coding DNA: TGCAGCGTTGAAGATCCTCAGGGCCGTACCTACAATGAGCAGTTCTTC.